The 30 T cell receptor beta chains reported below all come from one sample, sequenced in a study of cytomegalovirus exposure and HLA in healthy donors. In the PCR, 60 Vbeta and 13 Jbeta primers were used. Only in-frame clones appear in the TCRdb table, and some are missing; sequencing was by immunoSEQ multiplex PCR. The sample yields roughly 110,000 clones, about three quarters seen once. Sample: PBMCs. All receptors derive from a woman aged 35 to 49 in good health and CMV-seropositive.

The CDR3 coding sequence is TGTGCCAGCAGTCCTTCGACAGGCAGAATTGGCTATGGCTACACCTTC. Residues: CASSPSTGRIGYGYTF. The chain couples TRBV28 to TRBJ1-2, with a possible D match to TRBD1 (6 bases). V was shortened by 5 bases and J by 4 bases, with 20 bases between the two germline ends. CDR3 length: 16 amino acids. Looked up from germline, CDR1 is MDHEN and CDR2 is SYDVKM.

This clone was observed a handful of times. The DNA for the CDR3 is TGTGCCAGCAGCTGGACAGGCCCCTACGAGCAGTACTTC. Encoded protein: CASSWTGPYEQYF. V and J are TRBV5-6 and TRBJ2-7; TRBD1 matches 7 bases. The CDR3 contains 13 residues. V shed 3 bases, J shed 2 bases, and the junction held 2 bases outside the gene matches. The germline V gene encodes CDR1 SGHDT and CDR2 YYEEEE. The full variable domain, in which reference TRBV5-6 and TRBJ2-7 provide the parts outside the CDR3, is DAGVTQSPTHLIKTRGQQVTLRCSPKSGHDTVSWYQQALGQGPQFIFQYYEEEERQRGNFPDRFSGHQFPNYSSELNVNALLLGDSALYLCASSWTGPYEQYFGPGTRLTVT.

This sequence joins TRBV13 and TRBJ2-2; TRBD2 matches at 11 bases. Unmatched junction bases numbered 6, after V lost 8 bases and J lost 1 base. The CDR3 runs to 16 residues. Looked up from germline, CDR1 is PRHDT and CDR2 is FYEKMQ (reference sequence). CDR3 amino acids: CASRFGLAGNTGELFF. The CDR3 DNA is TGTGCCAGCCGGTTCGGACTAGCGGGGAACACCGGGGAGCTGTTTTTT.

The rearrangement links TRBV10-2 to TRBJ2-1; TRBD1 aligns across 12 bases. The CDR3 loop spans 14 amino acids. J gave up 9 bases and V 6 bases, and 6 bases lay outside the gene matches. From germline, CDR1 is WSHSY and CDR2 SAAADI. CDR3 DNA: TGCGCCAGCAGAACCGGGACAGGGGGCAGTGAGCAGTTCTTC. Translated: CASRTGTGGSEQFF.

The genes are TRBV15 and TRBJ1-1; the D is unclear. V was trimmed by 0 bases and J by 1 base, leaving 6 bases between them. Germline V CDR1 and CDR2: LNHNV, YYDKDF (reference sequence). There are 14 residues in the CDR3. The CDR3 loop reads CATSRDRQNTEAFF. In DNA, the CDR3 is TGTGCCACCAGCAGAGATAGACAGAACACTGAAGCTTTCTTT. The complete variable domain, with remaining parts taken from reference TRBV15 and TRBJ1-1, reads DAMVIQNPRYQVTQFGKPVTLSCSQTLNHNVMYWYQQKSSQAPKLLFHYYDKDFNNEADTPDNFQSRRPNTSFCFLDIRSPGLGDTAMYLCATSRDRQNTEAFFGQGTRLTVV.

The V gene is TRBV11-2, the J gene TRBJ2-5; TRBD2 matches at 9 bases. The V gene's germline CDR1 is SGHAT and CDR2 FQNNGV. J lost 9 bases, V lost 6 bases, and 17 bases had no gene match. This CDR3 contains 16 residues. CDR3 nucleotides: TGTGCCAGCAGGACTCGGGGTAGCGGGGGCCTGGAGGCCCAGTACTTC. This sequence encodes CASRTRGSGGLEAQYF.

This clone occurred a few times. The CDR3 loop is CASSLRRGRGTDTQYF. Here the CDR3 DNA reads TGTGCCAGCAGCTTAAGGCGGGGGAGAGGCACAGATACGCAGTATTTT. This sequence joins TRBV7-2 and TRBJ2-3; TRBD2 agrees at 7 bases. The trim removed 2 bases at V and 1 base at J, leaving 6 bases unmatched. This CDR3 is built from 16 residues. Germline-derived CDR1 and CDR2 are SGHTA and FQGNSA.

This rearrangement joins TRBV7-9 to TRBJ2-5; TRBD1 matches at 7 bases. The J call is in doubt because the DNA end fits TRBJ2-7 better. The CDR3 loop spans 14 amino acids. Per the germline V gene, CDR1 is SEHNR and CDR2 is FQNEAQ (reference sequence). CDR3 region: CASSLEQGSYEQYF. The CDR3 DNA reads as TGTGCCAGCAGCTTAGAACAGGGGAGCTACGAGCAGTACTTC.

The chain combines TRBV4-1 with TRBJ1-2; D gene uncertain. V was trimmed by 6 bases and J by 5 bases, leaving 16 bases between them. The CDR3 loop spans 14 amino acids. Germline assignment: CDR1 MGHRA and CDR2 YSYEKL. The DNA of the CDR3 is TGCGCCAGCAGGAACCCCGCAGGAGGTTATGGCTACACCTTC. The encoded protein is CASRNPAGGYGYTF.

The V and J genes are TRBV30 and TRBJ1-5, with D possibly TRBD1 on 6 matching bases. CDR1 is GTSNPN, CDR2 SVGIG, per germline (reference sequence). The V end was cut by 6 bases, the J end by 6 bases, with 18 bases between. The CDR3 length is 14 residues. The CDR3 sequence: CACQQAGGAQPQHF. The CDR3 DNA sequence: TGTGCCTGCCAGCAAGCGGGGGGCGCTCAGCCCCAGCATTTT.

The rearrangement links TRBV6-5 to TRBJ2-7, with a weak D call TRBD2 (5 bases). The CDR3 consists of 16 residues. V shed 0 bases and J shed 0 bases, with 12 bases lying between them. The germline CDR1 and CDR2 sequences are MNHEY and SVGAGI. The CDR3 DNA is TGTGCCAGCAGTTACTCTGCGCGGGCCCTCTCCTACGAGCAGTACTTC. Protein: CASSYSARALSYEQYF.

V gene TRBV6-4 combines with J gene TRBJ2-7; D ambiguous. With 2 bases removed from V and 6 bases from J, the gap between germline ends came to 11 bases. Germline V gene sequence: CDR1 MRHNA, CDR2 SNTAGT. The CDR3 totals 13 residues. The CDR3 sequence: CASSDPTSSEQYF. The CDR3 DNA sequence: TGTGCCAGCAGTGACCCAACTTCGTCCGAGCAGTACTTC.

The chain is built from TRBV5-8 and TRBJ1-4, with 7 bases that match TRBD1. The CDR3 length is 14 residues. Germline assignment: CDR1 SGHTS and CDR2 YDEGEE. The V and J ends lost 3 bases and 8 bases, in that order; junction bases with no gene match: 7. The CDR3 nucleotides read TGTGCCAGCAGCTCTACAGGGGCGCCGGAAAAACTGTTTTTT. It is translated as CASSSTGAPEKLFF.

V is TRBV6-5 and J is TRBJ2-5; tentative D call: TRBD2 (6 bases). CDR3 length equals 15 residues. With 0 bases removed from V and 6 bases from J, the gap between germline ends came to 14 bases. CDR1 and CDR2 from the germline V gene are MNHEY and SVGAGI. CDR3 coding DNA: TGTGCCAGCAGTTACTCGAGTTGGGGGGTCAAGACCCAGTACTTC. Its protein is CASSYSSWGVKTQYF.

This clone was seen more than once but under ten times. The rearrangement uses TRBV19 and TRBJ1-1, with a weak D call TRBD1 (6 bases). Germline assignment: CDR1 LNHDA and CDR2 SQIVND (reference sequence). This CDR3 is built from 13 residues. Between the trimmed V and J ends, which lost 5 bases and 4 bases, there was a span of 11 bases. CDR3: CASSSQGTTEAFF. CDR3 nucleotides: TGTGCCAGTAGTTCCCAGGGGACCACTGAAGCTTTCTTT.

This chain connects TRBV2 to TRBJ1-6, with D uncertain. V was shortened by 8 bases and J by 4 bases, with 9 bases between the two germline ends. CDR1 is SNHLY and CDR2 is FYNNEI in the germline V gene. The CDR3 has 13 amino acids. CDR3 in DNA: TGTGCCAGCCGGGTGGAGTATAATTCACCCCTCCACTTT. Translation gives CASRVEYNSPLHF. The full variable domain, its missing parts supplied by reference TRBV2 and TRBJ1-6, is EPEVTQTPSHQVTQMGQEVILRCVPISNHLYFYWYRQILGQKVEFLVSFYNNEISEKSEIFDDQFSVERPDGSNFTLKIRSTKLEDSAMYFCASRVEYNSPLHFGNGTRLTVT.

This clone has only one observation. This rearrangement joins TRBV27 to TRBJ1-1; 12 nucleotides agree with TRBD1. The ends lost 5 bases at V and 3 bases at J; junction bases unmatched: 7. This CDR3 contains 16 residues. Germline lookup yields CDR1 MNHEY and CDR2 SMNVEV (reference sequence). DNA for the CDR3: TGTGCCAGCAGTCCCGGGACAGGGGGCGCGTACACTGAAGCTTTCTTT. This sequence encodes CASSPGTGGAYTEAFF.

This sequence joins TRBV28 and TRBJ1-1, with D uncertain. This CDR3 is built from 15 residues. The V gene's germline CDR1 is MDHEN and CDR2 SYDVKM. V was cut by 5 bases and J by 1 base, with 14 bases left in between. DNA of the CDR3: TGTGCCAGCAGTATTACTACCGCGGGGAACACTGAAGCTTTCTTT. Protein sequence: CASSITTAGNTEAFF.

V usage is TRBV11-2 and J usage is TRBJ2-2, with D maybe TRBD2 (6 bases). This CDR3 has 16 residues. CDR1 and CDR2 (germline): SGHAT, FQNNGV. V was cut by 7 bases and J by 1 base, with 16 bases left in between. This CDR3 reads CASKPGGAVNTGELFF. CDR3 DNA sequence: TGTGCCAGCAAACCCGGAGGGGCCGTGAACACCGGGGAGCTGTTTTTT.

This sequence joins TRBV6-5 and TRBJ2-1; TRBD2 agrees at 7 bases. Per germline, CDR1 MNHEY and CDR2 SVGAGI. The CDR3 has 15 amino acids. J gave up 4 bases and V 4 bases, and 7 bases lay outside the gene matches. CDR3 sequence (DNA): TGTGCCAGCAGTTTGGGGGGGGGTGGATACAATGAGCAGTTCTTC. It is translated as CASSLGGGGYNEQFF.

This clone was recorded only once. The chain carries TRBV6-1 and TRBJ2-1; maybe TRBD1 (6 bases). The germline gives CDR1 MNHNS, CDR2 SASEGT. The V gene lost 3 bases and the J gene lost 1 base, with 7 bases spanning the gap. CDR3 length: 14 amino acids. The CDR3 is CASSDDRSYNEQFF. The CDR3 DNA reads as TGTGCCAGCAGTGACGACAGGTCCTACAATGAGCAGTTCTTC.

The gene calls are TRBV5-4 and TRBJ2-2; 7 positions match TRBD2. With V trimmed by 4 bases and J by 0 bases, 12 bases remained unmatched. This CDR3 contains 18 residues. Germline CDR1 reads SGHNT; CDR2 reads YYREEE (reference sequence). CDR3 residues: CASSPGLVGGTNTGELFF. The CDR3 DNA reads TGTGCCAGCAGCCCCGGACTAGTGGGGGGAACGAACACCGGGGAGCTGTTTTTT.

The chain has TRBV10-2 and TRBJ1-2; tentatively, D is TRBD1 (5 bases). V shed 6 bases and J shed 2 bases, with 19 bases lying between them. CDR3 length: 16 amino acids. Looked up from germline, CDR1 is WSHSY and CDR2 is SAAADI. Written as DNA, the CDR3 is TGCGCCAGCAGCTCGATGGGGGGTATAGGCAACTATGGCTACACCTTC. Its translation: CASSSMGGIGNYGYTF.

CDR3 protein: CASTDRNTEAFF. The CDR3 nucleotides read TGTGCCAGTACTGACAGGAACACTGAAGCTTTCTTT. The V gene is TRBV2, the J gene TRBJ1-1, with D perhaps TRBD1 (5 bases). The V gene's germline CDR1 is SNHLY and CDR2 FYNNEI. This CDR3 spans 12 amino acids. V lost 9 bases, J lost 1 base, and 9 bases lay in between.

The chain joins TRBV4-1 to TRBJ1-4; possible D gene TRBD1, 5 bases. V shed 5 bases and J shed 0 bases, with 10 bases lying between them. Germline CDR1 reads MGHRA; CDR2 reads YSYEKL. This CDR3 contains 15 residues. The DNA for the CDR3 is TGCGCCAGCAGCTCCCCGGGGGCAACTAATGAAAAACTGTTTTTT. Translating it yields CASSSPGATNEKLFF.

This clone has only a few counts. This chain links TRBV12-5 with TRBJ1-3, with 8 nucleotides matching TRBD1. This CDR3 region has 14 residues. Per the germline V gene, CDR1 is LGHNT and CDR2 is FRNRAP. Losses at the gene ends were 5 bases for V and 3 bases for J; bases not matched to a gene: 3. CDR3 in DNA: TGTGCTAGTGGTCTAGGACAGGGTGGAAACACCATATATTTT. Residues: CASGLGQGGNTIYF.

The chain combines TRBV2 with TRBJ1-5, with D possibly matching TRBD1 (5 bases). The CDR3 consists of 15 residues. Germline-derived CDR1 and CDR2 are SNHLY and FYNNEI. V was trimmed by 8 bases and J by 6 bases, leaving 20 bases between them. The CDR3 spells CASFRDGGARQPQHF. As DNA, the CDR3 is TGTGCCAGCTTTCGTGACGGCGGGGCACGTCAGCCCCAGCATTTT.

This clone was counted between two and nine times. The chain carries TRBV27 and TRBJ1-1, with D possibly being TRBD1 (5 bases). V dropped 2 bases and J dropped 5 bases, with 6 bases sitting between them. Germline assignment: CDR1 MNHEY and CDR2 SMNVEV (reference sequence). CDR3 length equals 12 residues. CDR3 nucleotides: TGTGCCAGCAGTTTAAGGGGAACTGAAGCTTTCTTT. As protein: CASSLRGTEAFF.

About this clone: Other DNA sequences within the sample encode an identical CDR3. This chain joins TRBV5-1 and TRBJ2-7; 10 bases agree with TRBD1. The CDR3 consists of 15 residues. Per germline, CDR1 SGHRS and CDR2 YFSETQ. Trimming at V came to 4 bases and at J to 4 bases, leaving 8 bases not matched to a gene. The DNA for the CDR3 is TGCGCCAGCAGCCCCCCCGGGACAGGGGCATACGAGCAGTACTTC. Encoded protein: CASSPPGTGAYEQYF.

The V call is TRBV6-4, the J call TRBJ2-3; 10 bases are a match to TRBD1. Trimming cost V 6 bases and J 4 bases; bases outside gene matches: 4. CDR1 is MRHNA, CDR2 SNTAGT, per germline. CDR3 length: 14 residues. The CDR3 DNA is TGTGCCAGCAGCTTGGGACAGGGGTCAGATACGCAGTATTTT. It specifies CASSLGQGSDTQYF.